The 22 T cell receptor beta chains presented below share a single source sample, sequenced in a study of cytomegalovirus exposure and HLA in healthy donors. This PCR relied on a set of 60 Vbeta primers and 13 Jbeta primers. Profiling relied on immunoSEQ multiplex PCR, and the TCRdb table lists in-frame clones only, not all of them. The table records roughly 80,000 clones, around 72% of them present only once. The sequenced sample consisted of PBMCs. The receptor set was obtained from a woman between 40 and 55 years old in good health and CMV-seropositive.

The chain recombines TRBV5-6 with TRBJ1-4; 9 bases agree with TRBD1. There are 16 residues in the CDR3. The V gene end was trimmed by 0 bases and the J gene end by 4 bases; junction bases not matched to a gene: 4. Germline values: CDR1 SGHDT, CDR2 YYEEEE. CDR3 residues: CASSLGDRDNNEKLFF. CDR3 nucleotides: TGTGCCAGCAGCTTGGGGGACAGGGATAATAATGAAAAACTGTTTTTT.

The J gene is TRBJ2-3, the V gene TRBV28; 12 bases fit TRBD2. Trimming took 4 bases from V and 10 from J; bases not matched to a gene: 9. CDR1 and CDR2 from the germline V gene are MDHEN and SYDVKM. The CDR3 totals 15 residues. CDR3 residues: CASSSTTSGRIPQYF. CDR3 in DNA: TGTGCCAGCAGTTCTACTACTAGCGGGAGGATTCCGCAGTATTTT.

The CDR3 coding sequence is TGTGCCAGCAGCGGGGAGGGCACTGAAGCTTTCTTT. Translating it yields CASSGEGTEAFF. The chain uses TRBV5-6 and TRBJ1-1; no reliable D call. This CDR3 has 12 residues. V lost 4 bases, J lost 4 bases, and 8 bases lay in between. CDR1 and CDR2 from the germline V gene are SGHDT and YYEEEE.

This clone turned up a few times. The rearrangement links TRBV28 to TRBJ1-5; 10 nucleotides agree with TRBD1. Germline V lookup: CDR1 MDHEN, CDR2 SYDVKM. V trimming: 6 bases; J trimming: 4 bases; junction bases outside the gene matches: 3. The CDR3 consists of 14 residues. CDR3 nucleotide sequence: TGTGCCAGCAGGAGACAGGGGGCGAATCAGCCCCAGCATTTT. Protein: CASRRQGANQPQHF.

The rearrangement joins TRBV7-9 to TRBJ1-2; TRBD1 might be the D (5 bases). The CDR3 runs to 15 residues. The germline CDR1 and CDR2 sequences are SEHNR and FQNEAQ (reference sequence). Trimming removed 4 bases at V and 0 bases at J, with 12 bases between. CDR3 coding DNA: TGTGCCAGCAGCTCGACCGGACATACTAACTATGGCTACACCTTC. It codes for CASSSTGHTNYGYTF.

The chain combines TRBV6-1 with TRBJ1-1; 8 bases are a match to TRBD1. Germline CDR1 MNHNS, CDR2 SASEGT. V shed 7 bases and J 5 bases; nucleotides not matched to a gene: 9. CDR3 length: 14 amino acids. The chain's CDR3 is CASNQATGVTEAFF. The CDR3, as DNA: TGTGCCAGCAACCAAGCGACAGGGGTGACTGAAGCTTTCTTT.

This chain links TRBV5-1 with TRBJ1-2, with 9 bases lining up with TRBD1. V trimming: 4 bases; J trimming: 4 bases; junction bases outside the gene matches: 8. The length of the CDR3 is 15 residues. Germline V gene data show CDR1 as SGHRS and CDR2 as YFSETQ. CDR3 bases: TGCGCCAGCAGCATCGGACAGGGGAGGTCCTATGGCTACACCTTC. The encoded protein is CASSIGQGRSYGYTF.

This clone was found a few times. The chain is built from TRBV9 and TRBJ2-1; TRBD2 aligns across 9 bases. The ends lost 0 bases at V and 11 bases at J; junction bases unmatched: 18. CDR1 is SGDLS, CDR2 YYNGEE, per germline. The CDR3 is 18 amino acids. The CDR3 DNA reads as TGTGCCAGCAGCGTAGCCGGTAGCGGGGGAATTGATACAATGAAGCAGTTCTTC. It specifies CASSVAGSGGIDTMKQFF.

The chain carries TRBV28 and TRBJ2-1, with TRBD2 matching 11 bases. Trimming at V came to 8 bases and at J to 9 bases, leaving 12 bases not matched to a gene. Germline V gives CDR1 MDHEN, CDR2 SYDVKM. The CDR3 consists of 15 residues. CDR3 in DNA: TGTGCCAGCTCTTTAGCGGGAGGGCCTATTATTGAGCAGTTCTTC. Its translation is CASSLAGGPIIEQFF.

The chain uses TRBV27 and TRBJ2-7, with 8 bases that match TRBD1. The V and J ends lost 2 bases and 5 bases, in that order; junction bases with no gene match: 8. The CDR3 extends over 15 amino acids. CDR1 and CDR2 from the germline V gene are MNHEY and SMNVEV (reference sequence). The CDR3 is CASSLGTGESHEQYF. The DNA for the CDR3 is TGTGCCAGCAGTTTAGGGACAGGAGAGTCCCACGAGCAGTACTTC.

The rearrangement links TRBV2 to TRBJ2-3; 9 bases fit TRBD2. Germline lookup yields CDR1 SNHLY and CDR2 FYNNEI. With 1 base clipped from V and 1 base from J, the junction kept 3 bases outside the gene matches. The CDR3 is 16 residues long. DNA for the CDR3: TGTGCCAGCAGTGAAGGATTAGCGGGGGGCACAGATACGCAGTATTTT. Translated: CASSEGLAGGTDTQYF.

The gene calls are TRBV6-5 and TRBJ1-4; 8 nucleotides align to TRBD1. This CDR3 has 13 residues. The V gene end was trimmed by 5 bases and the J gene end by 10 bases; junction bases not matched to a gene: 6. Germline CDR1 MNHEY, CDR2 SVGAGI. CDR3 DNA sequence: TGTGCCAGCAGTCCCGGGACAGGTGGAAAACTGTTTTTT. Translating it yields CASSPGTGGKLFF.

The chain combines TRBV10-1 with TRBJ2-3; TRBD2 agrees at 9 bases. Germline lookup yields CDR1 WNHNN and CDR2 SYGVQD (reference sequence). The CDR3 covers 17 residues. Trimming took 2 bases from V and 4 from J; bases not matched to a gene: 10. CDR3 sequence: CASSEPYSGSGADTQYF. Here the CDR3 DNA reads TGCGCCAGCAGTGAGCCTTATAGCGGGAGTGGCGCAGATACGCAGTATTTT.

The rearrangement uses TRBV5-1 and TRBJ1-5; D is unresolved. The V gene's germline CDR1 is SGHRS and CDR2 YFSETQ. The CDR3 totals 15 residues. Deletions cut 0 bases from V and 2 bases from J, with 9 bases between. CDR3 DNA sequence: TGCGCCAGCAGCTTGGTACCGGGAGGCAATCAGCCCCAGCATTTT. Translation: CASSLVPGGNQPQHF.

This chain links TRBV29-1 with TRBJ2-7; 8 bases map to TRBD1. The CDR3 has 13 amino acids. Per germline, CDR1 SQVTM and CDR2 ANQGSEA. The junction had 4 bases not matched to a gene; V was cut back by 6 bases and J by 0 bases. The CDR3 coding sequence is TGCAGCGTGTACAGGGGGAGCTCCTACGAGCAGTACTTC. It specifies CSVYRGSSYEQYF.

V and J are TRBV28 and TRBJ2-4; 7 bases are shared with TRBD2. In germline, CDR1 is MDHEN, CDR2 SYDVKM. V trimming: 4 bases; J trimming: 0 bases; junction bases outside the gene matches: 6. The CDR3 covers 16 residues. The CDR3 region is CASSSPWGGAKNIQYF. CDR3 bases: TGTGCCAGCAGTTCCCCGTGGGGGGGAGCCAAAAACATTCAGTACTTC.

The chain combines TRBV6-5 with TRBJ1-2; D unclear. Germline lookup yields CDR1 MNHEY and CDR2 SVGAGI. The V end was cut by 0 bases, the J end by 0 bases, with 11 bases between. This CDR3 has 16 residues. The CDR3 spells CASSYSSTATNYGYTF. The DNA of the CDR3 is TGTGCCAGCAGTTACTCCTCCACAGCAACTAACTATGGCTACACCTTC.

The chain joins TRBV6-6 to TRBJ2-5, with a possible D match to TRBD2 (6 bases). Germline values: CDR1 MNHNY, CDR2 SVGAGI (reference sequence). The V and J ends lost 2 bases and 4 bases respectively, with 11 bases between them. The CDR3 is 14 residues long. The CDR3 coding sequence is TGTGCCAGCAGTTACACCGGACTACGAGAGACCCAGTACTTC. The encoded protein is CASSYTGLRETQYF.

This clone showed up just a few times. The V call is TRBV2, the J call TRBJ1-1; possibly TRBD1 for D (5 bases). Germline V gene data show CDR1 as SNHLY and CDR2 as FYNNEI. This CDR3 contains 13 residues. V lost 6 bases and J lost 4, with 12 bases in between. The CDR3 DNA reads TGTGCCAGCAGGGGGGACTCGGGCACTGAAGCTTTCTTT. The encoded protein is CASRGDSGTEAFF. The variable domain in full, with the rest retrieved from reference TRBV2 and TRBJ1-1, is EPEVTQTPSHQVTQMGQEVILRCVPISNHLYFYWYRQILGQKVEFLVSFYNNEISEKSEIFDDQFSVERPDGSNFTLKIRSTKLEDSAMYFCASRGDSGTEAFFGQGTRLTVV.

This sequence joins TRBV15 and TRBJ1-1, with D unresolved. V was clipped by 3 bases and J by 1 base, with 6 bases between them. Germline V CDR1 and CDR2: LNHNV, YYDKDF (reference sequence). The CDR3 loop spans 13 amino acids. For the CDR3, the DNA is TGTGCCACCAGCAGGGCAAGGAACACTGAAGCTTTCTTT. This encodes CATSRARNTEAFF.

The gene calls are TRBV11-2 and TRBJ2-1; a possible D gene is TRBD2 (5 bases). The CDR3 spans 14 residues. Germline V gives CDR1 SGHAT, CDR2 FQNNGV. The V and J ends lost 5 bases and 10 bases respectively, with 18 bases between them. Here the CDR3 DNA reads TGTGCCAGCAGCCACTGGGAGAAACTGGCGGAGCAGTTCTTC. Protein sequence: CASSHWEKLAEQFF.

V usage is TRBV28 and J usage is TRBJ2-7, with a weak D call TRBD1 (5 bases). Trimming took 0 bases from V and 5 from J, leaving 14 bases between them. This CDR3 comprises 15 residues. Germline CDR1 MDHEN, CDR2 SYDVKM. The CDR3 is CASSLWGRALNEQYF. CDR3 bases: TGTGCCAGCAGTTTATGGGGCAGGGCTCTCAACGAGCAGTACTTC.